The clone carrying this TCR beta chain turned up a few times. CDR3 length: 14 amino acids. Germline assignment: CDR1 LNHNV and CDR2 YYDKDF (reference sequence). V gave up 1 base and J gave up 2 bases, with 9 bases separating them. The data belong to a study of beta chain features in type 1 diabetes. Expressed TCRB transcripts got sequenced, as all isolated RNA was reverse transcribed. Deep immunoSEQ sequencing covered naive, central memory and regulatory T cell samples. Clones were read by immunoSEQ multiplex PCR, and TCRdb kept only the in-frame ones, dropping some. The sample includes around 350,000 clones, roughly 12% of them seen just once.

The specimen sequenced was naive CD4+ T cells from blood. The chain combines TRBV15 with TRBJ2-7, with a possible D match to TRBD1 (5 bases). The sequence was obtained from a man aged 18-30 years in good health. CDR3: CATSRGQLTYEQYF. The DNA for the CDR3 is TGTGCCACCAGCAGAGGACAGCTAACCTACGAGCAGTACTTC.